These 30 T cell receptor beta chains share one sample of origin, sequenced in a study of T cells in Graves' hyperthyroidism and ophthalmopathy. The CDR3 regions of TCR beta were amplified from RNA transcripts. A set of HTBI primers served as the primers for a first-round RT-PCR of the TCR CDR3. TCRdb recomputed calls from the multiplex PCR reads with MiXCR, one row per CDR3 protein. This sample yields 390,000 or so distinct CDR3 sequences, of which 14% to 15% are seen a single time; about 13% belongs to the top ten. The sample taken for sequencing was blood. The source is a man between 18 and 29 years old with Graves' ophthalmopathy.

CDR3 in amino acids: CASSFLGGLAGYYEQYF. The CDR3 DNA reads TGTGCCAGCAGTTTTTTGGGGGGACTAGCGGGGTACTACGAGCAGTACTTC. The gene calls are TRBV28 and TRBJ2-7, with TRBD2 identical over 13 bases. The CDR3 is made up of 17 amino acids. From germline, CDR1 is MDHEN and CDR2 SYDVKM. Germline trimming cut 3 bases from V and 3 bases from J; bases unmatched to any gene: 8.

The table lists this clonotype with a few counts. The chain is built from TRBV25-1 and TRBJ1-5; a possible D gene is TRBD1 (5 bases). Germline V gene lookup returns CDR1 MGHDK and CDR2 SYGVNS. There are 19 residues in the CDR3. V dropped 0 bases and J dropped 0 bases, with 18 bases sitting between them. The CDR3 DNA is TGTGCCAGCAGTGAATATAGGGCAGGGCCCGAATATAGCAATCAGCCCCAGCATTTT. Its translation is CASSEYRAGPEYSNQPQHF.

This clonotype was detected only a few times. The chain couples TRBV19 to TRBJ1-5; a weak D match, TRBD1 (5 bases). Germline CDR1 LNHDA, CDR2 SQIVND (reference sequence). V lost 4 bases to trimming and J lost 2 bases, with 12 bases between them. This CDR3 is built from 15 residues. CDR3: CASSNYRFGNQPQHF. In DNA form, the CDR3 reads TGTGCCAGTAGTAATTACAGGTTCGGCAATCAGCCCCAGCATTTT.

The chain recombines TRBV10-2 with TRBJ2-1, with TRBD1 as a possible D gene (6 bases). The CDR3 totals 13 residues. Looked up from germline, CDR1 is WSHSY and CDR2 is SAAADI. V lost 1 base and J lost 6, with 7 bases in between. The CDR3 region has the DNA TGCGCCAGCAGTGAGTGGGGGCCCAATGAGCAGTTCTTC. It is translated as CASSEWGPNEQFF.

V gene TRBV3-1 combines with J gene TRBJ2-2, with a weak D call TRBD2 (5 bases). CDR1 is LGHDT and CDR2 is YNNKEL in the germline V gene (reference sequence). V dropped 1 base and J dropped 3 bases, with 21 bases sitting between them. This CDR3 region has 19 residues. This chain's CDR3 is CASSQGTSDRALYTGELFF. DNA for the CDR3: TGTGCCAGCAGCCAAGGGACTTCAGACCGCGCCCTGTACACCGGGGAGCTGTTTTTT.

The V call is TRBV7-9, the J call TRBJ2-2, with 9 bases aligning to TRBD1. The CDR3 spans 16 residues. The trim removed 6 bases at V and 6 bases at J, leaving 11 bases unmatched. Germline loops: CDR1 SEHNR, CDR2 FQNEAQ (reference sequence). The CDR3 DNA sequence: TGTGCCAGCAGTCTACCGGGACAGGGAATCCCCGGGGAGCTGTTTTTT. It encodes CASSLPGQGIPGELFF.

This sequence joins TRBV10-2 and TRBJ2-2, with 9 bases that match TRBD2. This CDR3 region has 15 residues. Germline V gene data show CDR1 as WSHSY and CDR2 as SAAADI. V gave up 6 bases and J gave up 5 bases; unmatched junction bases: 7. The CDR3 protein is CASRPAGGGTGELFF. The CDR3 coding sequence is TGCGCCAGCAGGCCAGCGGGGGGCGGAACCGGGGAGCTGTTTTTT.

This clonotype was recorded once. This CDR3 reads CASSEAGDSNSPLHF. The CDR3 DNA reads TGTGCCAGCAGTGAAGCGGGGGATAGTAATTCACCCCTCCACTTT. This chain connects TRBV2 to TRBJ1-6, with a tentative D call TRBD1 (5 bases). This CDR3 has 15 amino acids. The V end was cut by 0 bases, the J end by 6 bases, with 9 bases between. Germline loops: CDR1 SNHLY, CDR2 FYNNEI.

CDR3 bases: TGTGCCAGCTCACCACGGACGGGGGACACAGATACGCAGTATTTT. Translation gives CASSPRTGDTDTQYF. The chain recombines TRBV18 with TRBJ2-3, with a weak D call TRBD2 (6 bases). The germline CDR1 and CDR2 sequences are KGHSH and LQKENI. This CDR3 is built from 15 residues. V was pared by 1 base and J by 2 bases, with 10 bases between.

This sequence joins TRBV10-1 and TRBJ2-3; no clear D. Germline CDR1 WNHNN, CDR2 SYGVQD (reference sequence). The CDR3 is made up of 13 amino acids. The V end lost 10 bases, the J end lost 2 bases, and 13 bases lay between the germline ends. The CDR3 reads CATRRHNTDTQYF. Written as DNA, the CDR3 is TGCGCCACCAGAAGACATAACACAGATACGCAGTATTTT.

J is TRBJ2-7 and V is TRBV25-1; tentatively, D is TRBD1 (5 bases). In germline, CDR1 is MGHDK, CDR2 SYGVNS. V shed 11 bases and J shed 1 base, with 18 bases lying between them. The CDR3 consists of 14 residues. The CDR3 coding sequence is TGTGCCGTTAGTGGCAGGGCATTTTCCTACGAGCAGTACTTC. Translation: CAVSGRAFSYEQYF.

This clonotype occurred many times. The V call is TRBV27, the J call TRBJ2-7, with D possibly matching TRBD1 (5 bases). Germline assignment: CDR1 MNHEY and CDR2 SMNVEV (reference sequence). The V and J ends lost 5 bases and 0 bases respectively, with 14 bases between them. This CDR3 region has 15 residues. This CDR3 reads CASSLEGAISYEQYF. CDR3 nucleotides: TGTGCCAGCAGTCTCGAAGGGGCTATCTCCTACGAGCAGTACTTC.

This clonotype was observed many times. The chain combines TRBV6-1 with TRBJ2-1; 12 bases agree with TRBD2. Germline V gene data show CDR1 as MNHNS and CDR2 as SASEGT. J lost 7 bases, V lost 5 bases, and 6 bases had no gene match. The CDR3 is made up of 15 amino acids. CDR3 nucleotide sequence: TGTGCCAGCAGTTCTAGCGGGAGGGCCAATAATGAGCAGTTCTTC. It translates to CASSSSGRANNEQFF.

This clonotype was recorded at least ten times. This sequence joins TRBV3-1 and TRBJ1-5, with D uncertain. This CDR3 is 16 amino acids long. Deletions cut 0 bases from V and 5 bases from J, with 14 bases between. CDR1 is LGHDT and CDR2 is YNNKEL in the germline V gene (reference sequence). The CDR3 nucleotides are TGTGCCAGCAGCCAAGATCAGACAATGGGCGATCAGCCCCAGCATTTT. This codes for CASSQDQTMGDQPQHF. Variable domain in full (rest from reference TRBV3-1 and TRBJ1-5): DTAVSQTPKYLVTQMGNDKSIKCEQNLGHDTMYWYKQDSKKFLKIMFSYNNKELIINETVPNRFSPKSPDKAHLNLHINSLELGDSAVYFCASSQDQTMGDQPQHFGDGTRLSIL.

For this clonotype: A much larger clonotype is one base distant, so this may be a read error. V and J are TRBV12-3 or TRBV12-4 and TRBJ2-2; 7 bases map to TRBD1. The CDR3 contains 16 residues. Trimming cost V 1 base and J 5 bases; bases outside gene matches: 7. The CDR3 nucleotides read TGTGCCAGCAGTTTAGTGCGAGGGGGCTGGACCGGGGAGCTGTTTTTT. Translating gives CASSLVRGGWTGELFF.

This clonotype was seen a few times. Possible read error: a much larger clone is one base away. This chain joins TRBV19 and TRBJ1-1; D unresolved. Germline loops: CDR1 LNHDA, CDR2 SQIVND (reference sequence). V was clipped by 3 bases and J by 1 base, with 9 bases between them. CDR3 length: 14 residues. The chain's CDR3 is CASSINNENTEAFF. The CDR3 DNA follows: TGTGCCAGTAGTATTAACAATGAGAACACTGAAGCTTTCTTT. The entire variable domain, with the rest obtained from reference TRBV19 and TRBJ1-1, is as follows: DGGITQSPKYLFRKEGQNVTLSCEQNLNHDAMYWYRQDPGQGLRLIYYSQIVNDFQKGDIAEGYSVSREKKESFPLTVTSAQKNPTAFYLCASSINNENTEAFFGQGTRLTVV.

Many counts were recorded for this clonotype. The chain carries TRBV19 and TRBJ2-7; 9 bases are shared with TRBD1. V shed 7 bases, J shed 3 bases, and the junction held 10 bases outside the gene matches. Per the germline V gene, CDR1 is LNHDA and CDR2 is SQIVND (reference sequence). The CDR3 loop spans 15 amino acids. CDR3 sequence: CASTTTGTGFYEQYF. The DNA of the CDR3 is TGTGCCAGTACCACCACGGGGACAGGGTTCTACGAGCAGTACTTC.

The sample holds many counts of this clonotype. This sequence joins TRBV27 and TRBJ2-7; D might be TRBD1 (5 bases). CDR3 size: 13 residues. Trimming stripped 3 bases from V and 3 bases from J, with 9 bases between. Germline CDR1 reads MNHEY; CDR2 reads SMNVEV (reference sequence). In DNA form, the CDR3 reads TGTGCCAGCAGTTTGGGGCAGTTCTACGAGCAGTACTTC. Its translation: CASSLGQFYEQYF.

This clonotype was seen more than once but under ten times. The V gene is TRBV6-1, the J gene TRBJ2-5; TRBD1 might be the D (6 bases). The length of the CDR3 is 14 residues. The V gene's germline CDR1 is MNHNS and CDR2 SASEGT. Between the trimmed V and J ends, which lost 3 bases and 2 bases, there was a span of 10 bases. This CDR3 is CASSDDRRQETQYF. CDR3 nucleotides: TGTGCCAGCAGTGACGACAGGAGACAAGAGACCCAGTACTTC.

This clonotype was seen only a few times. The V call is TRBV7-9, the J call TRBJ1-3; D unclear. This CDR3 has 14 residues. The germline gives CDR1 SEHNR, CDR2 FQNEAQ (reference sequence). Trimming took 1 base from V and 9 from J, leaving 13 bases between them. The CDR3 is CASSLGGGSFTIYF. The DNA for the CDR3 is TGTGCCAGCAGCTTAGGTGGAGGGTCTTTCACCATATATTTT.

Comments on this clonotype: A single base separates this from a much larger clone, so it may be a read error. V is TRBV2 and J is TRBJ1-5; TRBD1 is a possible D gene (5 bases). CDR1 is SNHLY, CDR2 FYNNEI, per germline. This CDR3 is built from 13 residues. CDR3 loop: CASSLGVTQPRHF. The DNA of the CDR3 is TGTGCCAGCAGCTTAGGGGTAACCCAGCCCCGGCATTTT.

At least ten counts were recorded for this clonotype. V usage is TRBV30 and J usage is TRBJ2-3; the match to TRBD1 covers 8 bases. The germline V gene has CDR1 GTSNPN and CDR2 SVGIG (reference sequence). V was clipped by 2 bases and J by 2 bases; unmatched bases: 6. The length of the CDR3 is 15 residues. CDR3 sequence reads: CAWSRGTGSTDTQYF. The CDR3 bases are TGTGCCTGGAGTCGTGGGACAGGATCCACAGATACGCAGTATTTT.

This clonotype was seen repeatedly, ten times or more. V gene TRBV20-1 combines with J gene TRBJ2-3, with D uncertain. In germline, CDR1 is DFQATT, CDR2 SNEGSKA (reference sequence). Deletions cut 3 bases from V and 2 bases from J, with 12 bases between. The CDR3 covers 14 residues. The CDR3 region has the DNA TGCAGTGCTAGTCCCAGTCTCAACACAGATACGCAGTATTTT. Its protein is CSASPSLNTDTQYF.

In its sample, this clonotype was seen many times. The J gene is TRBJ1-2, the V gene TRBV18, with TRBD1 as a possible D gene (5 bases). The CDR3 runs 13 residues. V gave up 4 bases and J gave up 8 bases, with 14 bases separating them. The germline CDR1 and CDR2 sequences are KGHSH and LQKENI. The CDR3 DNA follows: TGTGCCAGCTCACGAGGGACCGAGGGAGGCTACACCTTC. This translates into CASSRGTEGGYTF.

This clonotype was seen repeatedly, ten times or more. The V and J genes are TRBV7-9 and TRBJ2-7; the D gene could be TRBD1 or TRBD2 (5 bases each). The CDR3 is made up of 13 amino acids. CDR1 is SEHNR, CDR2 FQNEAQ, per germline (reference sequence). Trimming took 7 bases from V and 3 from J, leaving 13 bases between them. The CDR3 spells CASTGRTDYEQYF. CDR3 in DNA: TGTGCCAGCACGGGACGGACTGACTACGAGCAGTACTTC.

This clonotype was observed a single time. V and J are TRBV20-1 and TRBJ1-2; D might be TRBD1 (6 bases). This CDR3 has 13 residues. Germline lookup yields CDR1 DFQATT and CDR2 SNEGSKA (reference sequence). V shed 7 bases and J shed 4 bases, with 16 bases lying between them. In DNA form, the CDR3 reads TGCAGTGTTCCACCGGGACACGGCTATGGCTACACCTTC. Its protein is CSVPPGHGYGYTF.

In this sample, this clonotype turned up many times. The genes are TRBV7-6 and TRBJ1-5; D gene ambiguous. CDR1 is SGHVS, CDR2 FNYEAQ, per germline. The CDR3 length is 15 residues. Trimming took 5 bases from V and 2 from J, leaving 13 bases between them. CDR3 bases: TGTGCCAGCAGCCCGCAAGGGTTAGGCAATCAGCCCCAGCATTTT. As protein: CASSPQGLGNQPQHF.

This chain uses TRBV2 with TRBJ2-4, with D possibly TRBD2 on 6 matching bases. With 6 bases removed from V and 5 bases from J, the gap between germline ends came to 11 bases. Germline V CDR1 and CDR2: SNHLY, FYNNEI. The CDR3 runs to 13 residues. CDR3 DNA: TGTGCCAGCAGGCGCGGGGAACAAAACATTCAGTACTTC. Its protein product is CASRRGEQNIQYF. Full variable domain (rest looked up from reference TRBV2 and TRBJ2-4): EPEVTQTPSHQVTQMGQEVILRCVPISNHLYFYWYRQILGQKVEFLVSFYNNEISEKSEIFDDQFSVERPDGSNFTLKIRSTKLEDSAMYFCASRRGEQNIQYFGAGTRLSVL.

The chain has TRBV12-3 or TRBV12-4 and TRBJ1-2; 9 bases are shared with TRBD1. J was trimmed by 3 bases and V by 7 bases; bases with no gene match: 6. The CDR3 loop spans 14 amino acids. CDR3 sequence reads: CASISRDRDYGYTF. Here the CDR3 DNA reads TGTGCCAGCATTTCCCGGGACAGGGACTATGGCTACACCTTC.

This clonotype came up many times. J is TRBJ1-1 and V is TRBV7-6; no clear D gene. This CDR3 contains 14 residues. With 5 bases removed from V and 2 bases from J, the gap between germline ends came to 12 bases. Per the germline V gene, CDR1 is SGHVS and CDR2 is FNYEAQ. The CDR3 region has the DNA TGTGCCAGCAGCGACGGACGGGCCAACACTGAAGCTTTCTTT. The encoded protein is CASSDGRANTEAFF.